This T cell receptor beta chain stems from a study of shared clonotypes between healthy human individuals. Study context: Each donor's CD4 naive and CD4 memory cells filled three plates apiece, CD8 naive two, and CD8 memory one.

Genomic DNA belonging to each subset was distributed in equal measure over several immunoSEQ plates. Measured with immunoSEQ multiplex PCR; TCRdb has only the in-frame clones, and not every one. This sample carries roughly 700,000 clones, approximately 79% of them seen once, and the ten largest clones take approximately 1.7%. Only Caucasian adults living in Nashville, Tennessee made up the donor group. The CDR3 covers 13 residues. Germline V gene lookup returns CDR1 SGDLS and CDR2 YYNGEE. V was cut by 1 base and J by 3 bases, with 7 bases left in between. Input material: memory CD4+ T cells sorted from blood. The subset denotes: CD45RA-negative fraction. This rearrangement joins TRBV9 to TRBJ1-2; D is uncertain. This receptor was identified in a woman in her twenties or thirties in good health. CDR3 loop: CASSVNTDYGYTF. CDR3 DNA sequence: TGTGCCAGCAGCGTAAATACAGACTATGGCTACACCTTC.